One TCR beta chain is described in this entry. This sample stems from a study of blood T cell repertoires in COVID-19. Study as a whole: The study drew acute and convalescent COVID-19 samples from the United States, Italy and Spain. PBMCs, B-cell-depleted T cells, or T cells provided the cDNA or gDNA that made up the material.

The germline CDR1 and CDR2 sequences are SGHKS and YYEKEE (reference sequence). The CDR3 is 17 residues long. V lost 0 bases to trimming and J lost 2 bases; unmatched junction nucleotides: 4. In the authors' workflow: Cell counts per sample came from amplifying reference gene primers. The repertoire was sequenced with immunoSEQ multiplex PCR; TCRdb's copy has only in-frame clones and lacks some. V and J calls and clone size are copied from that table; D and trimming were computed from the DNA. The sample contains 95,000 to 110,000 clones, roughly 90% of which appear only once. The sequenced material came from peripheral blood. The clonotype comes from a human donor in a cohort sampled during active COVID-19. The chain uses TRBV5-5 and TRBJ2-3; TRBD2 matches 12 bases. CDR3 nucleotides: TGTGCCAGCAGCTTGGAGGGACTAGCGGGTTACACAGATACGCAGTATTTT. Translated: CASSLEGLAGYTDTQYF.